These 18 T cell receptor beta chains were sequenced from one sample in a study of OX40 agonist ivuxolimab in advanced cancers. Sequenced by immunoSEQ multiplex PCR; TCRdb stores in-frame clones only, minus some. The sample holds over 95,000 clones; around 90% are singletons and the top ten take approximately 0.8%. This material consisted of CD4+ or CD8+ T cells sorted from blood, taken in a trial of the OX40 agonist ivuxolimab. The receptors were gathered from an adult with an advanced solid tumor such as melanoma, head and neck, liver or kidney cancer.

The rearrangement links TRBV4-3 to TRBJ2-6; D perhaps matches TRBD2 (5 bases). This CDR3 contains 16 residues. The V end lost 4 bases, the J end lost 0 bases, and 10 bases lay between the germline ends. Germline values: CDR1 LGHNA, CDR2 YSLEER. The CDR3 bases are TGCGCCAGCAGCCTCGGACTGTTCTCTGGGGCCAACGTCCTGACTTTC. Encoded protein: CASSLGLFSGANVLTF.

The J gene is TRBJ2-3, the V gene TRBV5-4; 9 bases agree with TRBD2. Trimming took 1 base from V and 4 from J; bases not matched to a gene: 7. Per germline, CDR1 SGHNT and CDR2 YYREEE (reference sequence). This CDR3 is built from 16 residues. The CDR3 sequence: CASSLSAGGVPDTQYF. CDR3 nucleotides: TGTGCCAGCAGCTTGTCAGCGGGGGGTGTTCCAGATACGCAGTATTTT.

V usage is TRBV4-3 and J usage is TRBJ2-2, with 8 bases identical to TRBD1. Germline assignment: CDR1 LGHNA and CDR2 YSLEER. V shed 0 bases, J shed 8 bases, and the junction held 8 bases outside the gene matches. The CDR3 has 16 residues. The CDR3 sequence: CASSQEVTGEGGELFF. The CDR3 coding sequence is TGCGCCAGCAGCCAAGAGGTGACAGGGGAAGGAGGGGAGCTGTTTTTT.

In DNA form, the CDR3 reads TGCGCCAGCAGCTTGGGGTCCGGGACAGGAGGGTTCAATGAGCAGTTCTTC. Amino acids: CASSLGSGTGGFNEQFF. The chain combines TRBV5-1 with TRBJ2-1, with TRBD1 matching 8 bases. The J segment lost 6 bases and the V segment lost 0 bases, leaving 11 bases of the junction unmatched. The CDR3 is 17 residues long. Germline V CDR1 and CDR2: SGHRS, YFSETQ.

This chain joins TRBV6-1 and TRBJ1-1; D is uncertain. V was trimmed by 6 bases and J by 2 bases, leaving 10 bases between them. CDR1 MNHNS and CDR2 SASEGT come from the germline V gene. This CDR3 spans 13 amino acids. The CDR3 here is CASRKTFNTEAFF. In nucleotides, the CDR3 is TGTGCCAGCAGAAAAACCTTTAACACTGAAGCTTTCTTT.

The V gene is TRBV6-1, the J gene TRBJ2-7; TRBD2 matches 9 bases. Germline-derived CDR1 and CDR2 are MNHNS and SASEGT. V was clipped by 11 bases and J by 2 bases; unmatched bases: 4. The length of the CDR3 is 12 residues. CDR3 region: CAGAGGPYEQYF. CDR3 nucleotides: TGTGCCGGGGCGGGGGGGCCCTACGAGCAGTACTTC.

This chain connects TRBV10-3 to TRBJ1-4; no clear D gene. The germline V gene encodes CDR1 ENHRY and CDR2 SYGVKD. The CDR3 length is 14 residues. The V end lost 4 bases, the J end lost 0 bases, and 6 bases lay between the germline ends. The DNA for the CDR3 is TGTGCCATCAGTGTGGCAGCAACTAATGAAAAACTGTTTTTT. This codes for CAISVAATNEKLFF.

Concerning this clone itself: Germline and junction disagree at one end, which may indicate a read error. The CDR3 region is CAIGDRGVDGYTF. CDR3 coding DNA: TGTGCCATCGGTGACAGGGGTGTAGACGGCTACACCTTC. The chain is built from TRBV10-3 and TRBJ1-2, with 8 bases matching TRBD1. Germline values: CDR1 ENHRY, CDR2 SYGVKD. CDR3 length equals 13 residues.

The rearrangement links TRBV7-2 to TRBJ2-2; 10 bases are a match to TRBD1. V shed 7 bases and J 7 bases; nucleotides not matched to a gene: 6. CDR1 and CDR2 from the germline V gene are SGHTA and FQGNSA. The CDR3 extends over 14 amino acids. As DNA, the CDR3 is TGTGCCAGCACCCGAAGGACAGGGGGCGGGGAGCTGTTTTTT. Residues: CASTRRTGGGELFF.

The rearrangement uses TRBV7-2 and TRBJ2-3, with a tentative D call TRBD1 (5 bases). Germline loops: CDR1 SGHTA, CDR2 FQGNSA. This CDR3 spans 14 amino acids. With 5 bases removed from V and 2 bases from J, the gap between germline ends came to 11 bases. DNA of the CDR3: TGTGCCAGCAGCACCAGACAGTCCACAGATACGCAGTATTTT. Residues: CASSTRQSTDTQYF.

The CDR3 sequence: CASSLLIAGPRGTGELFF. CDR3 sequence (DNA): TGTGCCAGCAGTTTACTCATTGCGGGACCGCGGGGCACCGGGGAGCTGTTTTTT. This rearrangement joins TRBV27 to TRBJ2-2, with D possibly matching TRBD2 (6 bases). The CDR3 is made up of 18 amino acids. Germline CDR1 MNHEY, CDR2 SMNVEV (reference sequence). V was cut by 2 bases and J by 4 bases, with 20 bases left in between.

The chain combines TRBV18 with TRBJ2-7; no clear D. Germline CDR1 is KGHSH and CDR2 is LQKENI. CDR3 length: 15 amino acids. V gave up 0 bases and J gave up 2 bases, with 11 bases separating them. CDR3 bases: TGTGCCAGCTCACCACCCTGGGAAAGGGCCTACGAGCAGTACTTC. It codes for CASSPPWERAYEQYF.

V is TRBV5-4 and J is TRBJ2-5; weak D call: TRBD2 (6 bases). V dropped 2 bases and J dropped 5 bases, with 19 bases sitting between them. Germline V gene sequence: CDR1 SGHNT, CDR2 YYREEE (reference sequence). The CDR3 loop spans 16 amino acids. This chain's CDR3 is CASSLRVATGEETQYF. CDR3 sequence (DNA): TGTGCCAGCAGCTTAAGGGTAGCGACGGGGGAGGAGACCCAGTACTTC.

The V call is TRBV6-5, the J call TRBJ2-7; D unclear. The CDR3 consists of 13 residues. Germline lookup yields CDR1 MNHEY and CDR2 SVGAGI. V dropped 0 bases and J dropped 4 bases, with 7 bases sitting between them. The CDR3 coding sequence is TGTGCCAGCAGTTACTCGAATAAGTACGAGCAGTACTTC. It is translated as CASSYSNKYEQYF.

The chain is built from TRBV7-2 and TRBJ2-7; D call uncertain. The CDR3 extends over 12 amino acids. Looked up from germline, CDR1 is SGHTA and CDR2 is FQGNSA. The V gene lost 4 bases and the J gene lost 9 bases, with 13 bases spanning the gap. The CDR3 region is CASSSYISGQYF. Written as DNA, the CDR3 is TGTGCCAGCAGCTCCTACATTTCCGGGCAGTACTTC.

This chain links TRBV5-8 with TRBJ1-2; 8 positions match TRBD1. The germline CDR1 and CDR2 sequences are SGHTS and YDEGEE. There are 14 residues in the CDR3. The V gene end was trimmed by 4 bases and the J gene end by 2 bases; junction bases not matched to a gene: 4. CDR3 coding DNA: TGTGCCAGCAGCCGGACAGGGATCAACTATGGCTACACCTTC. Amino acids: CASSRTGINYGYTF.

Only a few counts were recorded for this clone. The junction differs from germline at one of its ends, possibly a read error. The chain joins TRBV11-2 to TRBJ1-2; unclear D gene. The germline gives CDR1 SGHAT, CDR2 FQNNGV. CDR3 length equals 13 residues. CDR3 nucleotides: TGTGCCAGCAGCCTAGAGGTTAGCTATGGCTACACCTTC. Protein: CASSLEVSYGYTF. The whole variable domain, remainder taken from reference TRBV11-2 and TRBJ1-2, is EAGVAQSPRYKIIEKRQSVAFWCNPISGHATLYWYQQILGQGPKLLIQFQNNGVVDDSQLPKDRFSAERLKGVDSTLKIQPAKLEDSAVYLCASSLEVSYGYTFGSGTRLTVV.

This clone was observed a handful of times. The J gene is TRBJ2-2, the V gene TRBV19; no reliable D call. The V gene's germline CDR1 is LNHDA and CDR2 SQIVND (reference sequence). CDR3 length equals 13 residues. The V gene lost 0 bases and the J gene lost 7 bases, with 6 bases spanning the gap. As DNA, the CDR3 is TGTGCCAGTAGTATAGAGCTGGGCGGGGAGCTGTTTTTT. Translating gives CASSIELGGELFF.